This T cell receptor beta chain emerged from a study of cytomegalovirus exposure and HLA in healthy donors. V dropped 6 bases and J dropped 4 bases, with 17 bases sitting between them. The germline V gene encodes CDR1 SGHRS and CDR2 YFSETQ. The CDR3 covers 15 residues. The method was immunoSEQ multiplex PCR; TCRdb's version includes in-frame clones alone and lacks a portion of them. The table includes 120,000 or so clones, about nine tenths detected once. Sequencing was done on a sample of PBMCs. The chain employs TRBV5-1 and TRBJ2-1; TRBD2 is a possible D gene (5 bases). This clonotype originated in a woman younger than 30 in good health and CMV-seronegative. The CDR3 coding sequence is TGCGCCAGCAAAACCGGAGGAGGCGGTTACAATGAGCAGTTCTTC. Protein sequence: CASKTGGGGYNEQFF.